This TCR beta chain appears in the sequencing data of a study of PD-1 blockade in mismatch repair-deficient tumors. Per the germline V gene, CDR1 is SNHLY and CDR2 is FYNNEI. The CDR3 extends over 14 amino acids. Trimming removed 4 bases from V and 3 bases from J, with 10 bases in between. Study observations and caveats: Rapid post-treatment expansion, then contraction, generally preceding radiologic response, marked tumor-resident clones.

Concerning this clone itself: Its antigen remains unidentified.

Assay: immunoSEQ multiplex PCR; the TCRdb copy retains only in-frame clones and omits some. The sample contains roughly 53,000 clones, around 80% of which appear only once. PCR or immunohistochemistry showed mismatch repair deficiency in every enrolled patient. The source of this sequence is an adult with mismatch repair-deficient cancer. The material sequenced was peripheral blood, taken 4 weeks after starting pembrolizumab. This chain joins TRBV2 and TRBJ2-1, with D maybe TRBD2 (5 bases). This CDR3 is CASSAGAVYNEQFF. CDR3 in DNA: TGTGCCAGCAGTGCTGGAGCGGTCTACAATGAGCAGTTCTTC.